The 27 T cell receptor beta chains reported below all come from one sample, sequenced in a study of blood T cell repertoires in COVID-19. The protocol was immunoSEQ multiplex PCR, while the TCRdb copy is restricted to in-frame clones and leaves out a portion. There are under 250,000 clones in the sample; 65% to 85% occur only once, and under 3.5% lies in the top ten. The sample was PBMCs or T cells enriched from blood (not recorded which). The receptors stem from a woman aged 55-69 years who had recovered from COVID-19.

The chain is built from TRBV19 and TRBJ2-7, with 8 bases matching TRBD1. After removal of 3 bases from V and 2 bases from J, the junction contained 3 bases not matched to a gene. CDR3 length: 14 residues. Germline CDR1 is LNHDA and CDR2 is SQIVND (reference sequence). CDR3 nucleotide sequence: TGTGCCAGTAGTATGAGGACAGGGACCTACGAGCAGTACTTC. Its protein product is CASSMRTGTYEQYF. Drawing the rest from reference TRBV19 and TRBJ2-7, the complete variable domain is DGGITQSPKYLFRKEGQNVTLSCEQNLNHDAMYWYRQDPGQGLRLIYYSQIVNDFQKGDIAEGYSVSREKKESFPLTVTSAQKNPTAFYLCASSMRTGTYEQYFGPGTRLTVT.

This clone was detected once. The genes are TRBV5-1 and TRBJ2-1; perhaps TRBD1 as D (5 bases). Trimming took off 0 bases at V and 5 bases at J, with 12 bases between the two ends. This CDR3 comprises 15 residues. Looked up from germline, CDR1 is SGHRS and CDR2 is YFSETQ. The CDR3 bases are TGCGCCAGCAGCTTGGTGGCAAGCAGGGACAATGAGCAGTTCTTC. Translated: CASSLVASRDNEQFF.

The rearrangement uses TRBV10-2 and TRBJ1-1; D possibly corresponds to TRBD1 (6 bases). From germline, CDR1 is WSHSY and CDR2 SAAADI. The CDR3 consists of 16 residues. Trimming cost V 4 bases and J 4 bases, with 19 bases left between them. The CDR3 DNA reads TGCGCCAGCAGTGGAACAGGGAAGGGCCTCGGCACTGAAGCTTTCTTT. Amino acid sequence: CASSGTGKGLGTEAFF.

This clone turned up a few times. This chain joins TRBV29-1 and TRBJ1-3, with a weak D call TRBD1 (5 bases). Trimming took off 6 bases at V and 0 bases at J, with 15 bases between the two ends. The CDR3 loop spans 15 amino acids. Per the germline V gene, CDR1 is SQVTM and CDR2 is ANQGSEA. CDR3 sequence reads: CSVELTAYSGNTIYF. The CDR3 DNA reads as TGCAGCGTGGAATTGACAGCTTACTCTGGAAACACCATATATTTT.

The chain employs TRBV19 and TRBJ1-3, with D hard to call. The CDR3 sequence is 14 residues long. V dropped 5 bases and J dropped 2 bases, with 10 bases sitting between them. Germline lookup yields CDR1 LNHDA and CDR2 SQIVND (reference sequence). The chain's CDR3 is CASSPNEAGNTIYF. Written as DNA, the CDR3 is TGTGCCAGTAGTCCCAACGAGGCTGGAAACACCATATATTTT.

This chain links TRBV2 with TRBJ1-5; possibly TRBD1 for D (5 bases). The CDR3 has 15 amino acids. Germline CDR1 SNHLY, CDR2 FYNNEI. V dropped 4 bases and J dropped 7 bases, with 17 bases sitting between them. CDR3 bases: TGTGCCAGCAGTGTCGGTAAAGGGGCGTTGCAGCCCCAGCATTTT. The encoded protein is CASSVGKGALQPQHF. The whole variable domain, filled in from reference TRBV2 and TRBJ1-5, reads EPEVTQTPSHQVTQMGQEVILRCVPISNHLYFYWYRQILGQKVEFLVSFYNNEISEKSEIFDDQFSVERPDGSNFTLKIRSTKLEDSAMYFCASSVGKGALQPQHFGDGTRLSIL.

The chain combines TRBV7-2 with TRBJ2-1; 10 nucleotides match TRBD2. This CDR3 is built from 15 residues. Trimming took 1 base from V and 8 from J; bases not matched to a gene: 5. Per the germline V gene, CDR1 is SGHTA and CDR2 is FQGNSA. CDR3 sequence reads: CASSLVSGRAHEQFF. The CDR3 DNA reads TGTGCCAGCAGCTTAGTGAGCGGGAGGGCCCATGAGCAGTTCTTC.

This chain links TRBV5-8 with TRBJ2-2, with 14 bases matching TRBD2. V lost 5 bases and J lost 6; bases outside the gene matches: 6. Germline CDR1 reads SGHTS; CDR2 reads YDEGEE. The CDR3 contains 16 residues. CDR3 region: CASRATGLAGAGELFF. CDR3 nucleotides: TGTGCCAGCAGAGCAACGGGACTAGCGGGGGCCGGGGAGCTGTTTTTT.

The chain is built from TRBV9 and TRBJ1-2; D uncertain. Trimming took 2 bases from V and 4 from J, leaving 18 bases between them. CDR3 length: 16 residues. Germline V gene data show CDR1 as SGDLS and CDR2 as YYNGEE. The CDR3 DNA reads as TGTGCCAGCAGCGTGGCCCCCTCAGGATTTGGCTATGGCTACACCTTC. The encoded protein is CASSVAPSGFGYGYTF.

V and J are TRBV19 and TRBJ2-1; 10 bases agree with TRBD1. Germline V gene sequence: CDR1 LNHDA, CDR2 SQIVND (reference sequence). The junction had 6 bases not matched to a gene; V was cut back by 5 bases and J by 5 bases. The CDR3 is 15 residues long. CDR3 DNA sequence: TGTGCCAGTAGTCCGCGGACAGGGGGTGACAATGAGCAGTTCTTC. This translates into CASSPRTGGDNEQFF.

The gene calls are TRBV12-5 and TRBJ1-1; perhaps TRBD1 as D (6 bases). The V end lost 6 bases, the J end lost 7 bases, and 12 bases lay between the germline ends. Germline assignment: CDR1 LGHNT and CDR2 FRNRAP. The CDR3 consists of 12 residues. CDR3 in DNA: TGTGCTAGTGGAAAGGGGGGGGATGAAGCTTTCTTT. Translating it yields CASGKGGDEAFF.

The J gene is TRBJ2-3, the V gene TRBV7-7, with TRBD2 matching 10 bases. J gave up 2 bases and V 1 base, and 3 bases lay outside the gene matches. Germline loops: CDR1 SSHAT, CDR2 FNYEAQ (reference sequence). The CDR3 runs 16 residues. Written as DNA, the CDR3 is TGTGCCAGCAGCTTAGGACTAGCGGGTTTCACAGATACGCAGTATTTT. It codes for CASSLGLAGFTDTQYF.

This sequence joins TRBV6-5 and TRBJ2-3; perhaps TRBD1 as D (5 bases). The CDR3 is 14 residues long. The germline gives CDR1 MNHEY, CDR2 SVGAGI. Trimming took off 6 bases at V and 4 bases at J, with 14 bases between the two ends. The CDR3: CASSVQGGADTQYF. For the CDR3, the DNA is TGTGCCAGCAGCGTCCAGGGTGGAGCAGATACGCAGTATTTT.

The rearrangement joins TRBV5-8 to TRBJ1-4; 9 bases map to TRBD1. The CDR3 has 17 residues. J lost 8 bases, V lost 2 bases, and 13 bases had no gene match. Germline CDR1 reads SGHTS; CDR2 reads YDEGEE. The chain's CDR3 is CASSFGTGNARGEKLFF. DNA of the CDR3: TGTGCCAGCAGCTTTGGGACAGGGAACGCTAGAGGGGAAAAACTGTTTTTT. Based on the CDR3 plus reference TRBV5-8 and TRBJ1-4, the full variable domain is EAGVTQSPTHLIKTRGQQATLRCSPISGHTSVYWYQQALGLGLQFLLWYDEGEERNRGNFPPRFSGRQFPNYSSELNVNALELEDSALYLCASSFGTGNARGEKLFFGSGTQLSVL.

The chain combines TRBV6-2 or TRBV6-3 with TRBJ1-1, with TRBD1 identical over 8 bases. V dropped 5 bases and J dropped 0; count of bases not matched to a gene: 2. The CDR3 totals 14 residues. CDR1 is MNHEY and CDR2 is SVGEGT in the germline V gene. DNA of the CDR3: TGTGCCAGCAGTCCGACAGGGGTGAACACTGAAGCTTTCTTT. This translates into CASSPTGVNTEAFF.

There are a few counts of this clone. The V and J genes are TRBV6-5 and TRBJ1-5; 8 positions match TRBD1. The germline V gene encodes CDR1 MNHEY and CDR2 SVGAGI. This CDR3 contains 15 residues. The trim removed 5 bases at V and 8 bases at J, leaving 11 bases unmatched. CDR3 sequence (DNA): TGTGCCAGCAGTAAATGGTCAGGGGGCGCCGAGCCCCAGCATTTT. Amino acids: CASSKWSGGAEPQHF.

The chain is built from TRBV7-2 and TRBJ1-4, with 10 bases lining up with TRBD1. Per the germline V gene, CDR1 is SGHTA and CDR2 is FQGNSA. V gave up 4 bases and J gave up 7 bases; unmatched junction bases: 6. This CDR3 region has 15 residues. This CDR3 is CASSSWDRGGEKLFF. The CDR3 DNA is TGTGCCAGCAGCTCTTGGGACAGGGGAGGTGAAAAACTGTTTTTT.

This chain joins TRBV4-3 and TRBJ2-2; D is possibly TRBD1 (6 bases). The CDR3 runs 18 residues. V was clipped by 0 bases and J by 2 bases, with 16 bases between them. CDR1 and CDR2 (germline): LGHNA, YSLEER. The CDR3 nucleotides read TGCGCCAGCAGCCAAGATCTTGGGCAGGGGATAAACACCGGGGAGCTGTTTTTT. This translates into CASSQDLGQGINTGELFF.

V is TRBV18 and J is TRBJ1-1; no definite D call. Per germline, CDR1 KGHSH and CDR2 LQKENI. The CDR3 has 12 amino acids. V lost 2 bases and J 5 bases, leaving 6 bases between the germline ends. The CDR3 DNA follows: TGTGCCAGCTCACCATCGGTTACTGAAGCTTTCTTT. It is translated as CASSPSVTEAFF. Full variable domain (remainder filled in from reference TRBV18 and TRBJ1-1): NAGVMQNPRHLVRRRGQEARLRCSPMKGHSHVYWYRQLPEEGLKFMVYLQKENIIDESGMPKERFSAEFPKEGPSILRIQQVVRGDSAAYFCASSPSVTEAFFGQGTRLTVV.

The chain's CDR3 is CASKGDGMGNQPQHF. The CDR3, as DNA: TGTGCCAGCAAAGGCGACGGGATGGGTAATCAGCCCCAGCATTTT. This chain uses TRBV27 with TRBJ1-5, with D hard to call. Germline loops: CDR1 MNHEY, CDR2 SMNVEV (reference sequence). Trimming stripped 7 bases from V and 4 bases from J, with 17 bases between. This CDR3 has 15 amino acids.

The V and J genes are TRBV19 and TRBJ2-1; 13 nucleotides align to TRBD2. Germline values: CDR1 LNHDA, CDR2 SQIVND (reference sequence). The CDR3 has 16 amino acids. V trimming: 4 bases; J trimming: 6 bases; junction bases outside the gene matches: 6. This CDR3 is CASSTRTSGSSNEQFF. The CDR3 nucleotides read TGTGCCAGTAGTACACGGACTAGCGGGAGCTCCAATGAGCAGTTCTTC.

Turning to this clone: Because the CDR3's place on the DNA is in doubt, the DNA is left out and the CDR3 is given as listed by TCRdb. The chain combines TRBV21-1 with TRBJ1-1; TRBD1, the table's D call, lacks a check against the DNA. TRBV21-1 is noted as a pseudogene. 17 amino acids form the CDR3, both terminal residues included. CDR3 in amino acids: CASSKKGGLGMGTEAFF.

The chain recombines TRBV6-4 with TRBJ1-1, with 9 bases identical to TRBD1. V trimming: 5 bases; J trimming: 5 bases; junction bases outside the gene matches: 3. CDR1 MRHNA and CDR2 SNTAGT come from the germline V gene. The CDR3 spans 13 residues. The CDR3 nucleotides read TGTGCCAGCAGTAGGGACAGGGATACTGAAGCTTTCTTT. Amino acids: CASSRDRDTEAFF.

This chain joins TRBV5-5 and TRBJ2-5; 14 bases line up with TRBD2. Germline CDR1 reads SGHKS; CDR2 reads YYEKEE (reference sequence). This CDR3 has 16 residues. Trimming cost V 3 bases and J 5 bases; bases outside gene matches: 6. The CDR3 spells CASSSRLAGGRETQYF. CDR3 DNA sequence: TGTGCCAGCAGCTCACGACTAGCGGGGGGGCGGGAGACCCAGTACTTC.

The chain links TRBV10-2 to TRBJ1-1, with a tentative D call TRBD1 (5 bases). Germline V gene data show CDR1 as WSHSY and CDR2 as SAAADI. Trimming took 4 bases from V and 2 from J, leaving 11 bases between them. This CDR3 has 14 amino acids. The CDR3 loop is CASSVGAANTEAFF. CDR3 bases: TGCGCCAGCAGTGTTGGGGCCGCCAACACTGAAGCTTTCTTT.

This sequence joins TRBV11-3 and TRBJ2-2; 8 nucleotides agree with TRBD1. Germline V gives CDR1 SGHNT, CDR2 YENEEA. This CDR3 is built from 16 residues. V shed 7 bases and J 4 bases; nucleotides not matched to a gene: 11. The CDR3 DNA reads TGTGCCAGCACCCAAGGACAGGGAAAGGTCACCGGGGAGCTGTTTTTT. Protein sequence: CASTQGQGKVTGELFF. The variable domain in full, completed from reference TRBV11-3 and TRBJ2-2, reads EAGVVQSPRYKIIEKKQPVAFWCNPISGHNTLYWYLQNLGQGPELLIRYENEEAVDDSQLPKDRFSAERLKGVDSTLKIQPAELGDSAVYLCASTQGQGKVTGELFFGEGSRLTVL.

This chain joins TRBV5-1 and TRBJ2-5, with D perhaps TRBD2 (5 bases). The V gene's germline CDR1 is SGHRS and CDR2 YFSETQ. This CDR3 has 14 residues. The V end was cut by 4 bases, the J end by 2 bases, with 12 bases between. For the CDR3, the DNA is TGCGCCAGCAGCCACGGACGGGGACAAGAGACCCAGTACTTC. Encoded protein: CASSHGRGQETQYF. The full variable domain, in which reference TRBV5-1 and TRBJ2-5 provide the parts outside the CDR3, is KAGVTQTPRYLIKTRGQQVTLSCSPISGHRSVSWYQQTPGQGLQFLFEYFSETQRNKGNFPGRFSGRQFSNSRSEMNVSTLELGDSALYLCASSHGRGQETQYFGPGTRLLVL.